This T cell receptor beta chain was captured in a study of OX40 agonist ivuxolimab in advanced cancers. There are a few counts of this clone. Method: immunoSEQ multiplex PCR; TCRdb's copy keeps in-frame clones and lacks some. The data hold under 55,000 clones, with roughly 82% observed a single time. The germline V gene encodes CDR1 SGHTS and CDR2 YDEGEE. The CDR3 runs to 15 residues. The trim removed 1 base at V and 6 bases at J, leaving 7 bases unmatched. The rearrangement joins TRBV5-8 to TRBJ1-5; TRBD1 matches 7 bases. The clonotype was recovered from an adult with an advanced solid tumor such as melanoma, head and neck, liver or kidney cancer. The sample here was CD4+ or CD8+ T cells sorted from blood, taken in a trial of the OX40 agonist ivuxolimab. The CDR3 region is CASSLSGGSTQPQHF. The CDR3 DNA reads as TGTGCCAGCAGCTTGTCAGGGGGGTCGACTCAGCCCCAGCATTTT.